The count of the clone carrying this T cell receptor (beta chain) is one. This record comes from a study of yellow fever vaccine responses in identical twins. This CDR3 has 16 residues. The germline CDR1 and CDR2 sequences are SGHNT and YYREEE (reference sequence). Trimming took 4 bases from V and 3 from J; bases not matched to a gene: 4. One entry per CDR3 protein, called by TCRdb with MiXCR from the RT-PCR reads. Among some 2,500 distinct CDR3 sequences listed, 86% were seen once. V gene TRBV5-4 combines with J gene TRBJ2-1; 13 bases are a match to TRBD2. The receptor's source is a young woman who received the yellow fever vaccine. Sample: T cells from blood (PBMCs), unsorted or a sorted subset (not recorded which), taken before or after yellow fever vaccination (not recorded which). CDR3 sequence (DNA): TGTGCCAGCAGCCCGGGGACTAGCGGGGACTACAATGAGCAGTTCTTC. Translating it yields CASSPGTSGDYNEQFF. The variable domain in full, completed from reference TRBV5-4 and TRBJ2-1, reads ETGVTQSPTHLIKTRGQQVTLRCSSQSGHNTVSWYQQALGQGPQFIFQYYREEENGRGNFPPRFSGLQFPNYSSELNVNALELDDSALYLCASSPGTSGDYNEQFFGPGTRLTVL.